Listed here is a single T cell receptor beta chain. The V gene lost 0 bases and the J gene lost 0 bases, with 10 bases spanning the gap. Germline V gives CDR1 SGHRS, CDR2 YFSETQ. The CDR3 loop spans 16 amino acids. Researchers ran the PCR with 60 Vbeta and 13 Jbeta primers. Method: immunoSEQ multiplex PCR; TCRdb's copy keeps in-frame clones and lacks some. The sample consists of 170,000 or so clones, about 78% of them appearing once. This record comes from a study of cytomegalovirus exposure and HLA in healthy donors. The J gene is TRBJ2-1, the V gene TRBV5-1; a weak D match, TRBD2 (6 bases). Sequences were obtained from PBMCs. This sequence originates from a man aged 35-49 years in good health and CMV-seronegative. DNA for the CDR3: TGCGCCAGCAGCTTGGGATGGGGGGACTCCTACAATGAGCAGTTCTTC. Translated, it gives CASSLGWGDSYNEQFF.